This passage covers 9 T cell receptor beta chains from one sample sequenced in a study of cytomegalovirus exposure and HLA in healthy donors. Both 60 Vbeta primers and 13 Jbeta primers went into the PCR. Using immunoSEQ multiplex PCR, the repertoire was profiled, and TCRdb retains in-frame clones only, with some absent. Here the sample spans 100,000 to 150,000 clones, roughly 76% being singletons. The sequencing sample was made of PBMCs. The receptors were sampled from a woman aged 50 to 60 in good health and CMV-seronegative.

V usage is TRBV18 and J usage is TRBJ1-2; TRBD1 might be the D (6 bases). Germline lookup yields CDR1 KGHSH and CDR2 LQKENI. The CDR3 length is 14 residues. The V and J ends lost 4 bases and 4 bases respectively, with 13 bases between them. As DNA, the CDR3 is TGTGCCAGCTCACGTGAACAGGGATTCTATGGCTACACCTTC. Its protein is CASSREQGFYGYTF.

The V and J genes are TRBV5-1 and TRBJ2-3; weak D call: TRBD1 (6 bases). CDR3 length: 15 residues. CDR1 and CDR2 (germline): SGHRS, YFSETQ. The V end was cut by 4 bases, the J end by 1 base, with 13 bases between. The CDR3 is CASSLRTAGTDTQYF. The CDR3 DNA reads TGCGCCAGCAGCCTTAGGACAGCAGGCACAGATACGCAGTATTTT.

This clone came up a few times. The J gene is TRBJ1-1, the V gene TRBV18; perhaps TRBD1 as D (6 bases). CDR1 KGHSH and CDR2 LQKENI come from the germline V gene. V was shortened by 5 bases and J by 4 bases, with 11 bases between the two germline ends. The CDR3 consists of 13 residues. The CDR3 region is CASSSGQFTEAFF. The CDR3 DNA is TGTGCCAGCTCATCCGGACAGTTCACTGAAGCTTTCTTT.

This rearrangement joins TRBV7-8 to TRBJ2-3; D unresolved. V lost 5 bases and J lost 0, with 9 bases in between. CDR3 length equals 14 residues. Germline V gene sequence: CDR1 SGHVS, CDR2 FQNEAQ. CDR3 bases: TGTGCCAGCAGCCCGTATTCTAGCACAGATACGCAGTATTTT. It is translated as CASSPYSSTDTQYF.

The chain combines TRBV18 with TRBJ2-3, with a possible D match to TRBD1 (6 bases). Germline V gene sequence: CDR1 KGHSH, CDR2 LQKENI. V shed 8 bases and J shed 1 base, with 13 bases lying between them. The CDR3 is 14 amino acids. CDR3 DNA: TGTGCCAGCACCCGGGACACCCGCACAGATACGCAGTATTTT. Amino acids: CASTRDTRTDTQYF.

The J gene is TRBJ1-5, the V gene TRBV19; D ambiguous. Trimming took off 7 bases at V and 0 bases at J, with 7 bases between the two ends. From germline, CDR1 is LNHDA and CDR2 SQIVND (reference sequence). There are 13 residues in the CDR3. The CDR3 DNA reads TGTGCCAGTACTGACTATAGCAATCAGCCCCAGCATTTT. Protein sequence: CASTDYSNQPQHF.

This clone occurred once. V and J are TRBV11-2 and TRBJ2-3, with D possibly being TRBD2 (6 bases). CDR1 SGHAT and CDR2 FQNNGV come from the germline V gene. The CDR3 contains 17 residues. V was trimmed by 1 base and J by 4 bases, leaving 18 bases between them. CDR3 nucleotide sequence: TGTGCCAGCAGCTTAGGTGCTGGGCAGGGAGGATCAGATACGCAGTATTTT. Protein: CASSLGAGQGGSDTQYF.

The gene calls are TRBV2 and TRBJ2-7, with TRBD1 as a possible D gene (5 bases). Trimming stripped 4 bases from V and 6 bases from J, with 16 bases between. CDR1 and CDR2 (germline): SNHLY, FYNNEI. The CDR3 consists of 14 residues. The CDR3 nucleotides are TGTGCCAGCAGTGGACCCACCCGGACATCCGAGCAGTACTTC. Its protein is CASSGPTRTSEQYF. The entire variable domain, with the rest obtained from reference TRBV2 and TRBJ2-7, is as follows: EPEVTQTPSHQVTQMGQEVILRCVPISNHLYFYWYRQILGQKVEFLVSFYNNEISEKSEIFDDQFSVERPDGSNFTLKIRSTKLEDSAMYFCASSGPTRTSEQYFGPGTRLTVT.

The V and J genes are TRBV5-4 and TRBJ2-7, with 9 bases fitting TRBD2. The J segment lost 4 bases and the V segment lost 5 bases, leaving 10 bases of the junction unmatched. Germline lookup yields CDR1 SGHNT and CDR2 YYREEE (reference sequence). The CDR3 has 15 amino acids. CDR3 DNA sequence: TGTGCCAGCAGAGATACCGGGGGACTAGCTTACGAGCAGTACTTC. Translating it yields CASRDTGGLAYEQYF.